One and the same sample provided the 9 T cell receptor beta chains below, sequenced in a study of T-cell reconstitution after alpha-beta-depleted transplantation in children. Unique molecular identifiers tagged the TCRbeta library. TCRdb passed the PCR reads through MiXCR, listing each CDR3 protein once. The sample shows about 610,000 distinct CDR3 sequences, roughly a tenth of them seen only once. The material sequenced was PBMCs from the stem cell graft donor, taken from the stem cell graft. Receptors originate from a human donor who donated a stem cell graft to a child with acute myeloid leukemia.

This clonotype was counted many times. The rearrangement uses TRBV12-3 or TRBV12-4 and TRBJ2-7; 11 nucleotides agree with TRBD2. Trimming took 0 bases from V and 4 from J; bases not matched to a gene: 14. The CDR3 spans 19 residues. CDR3 nucleotides: TGTGCCAGCAGTTTAGCGCTCTGGGATAGCGGGAGGGCCAGTTACGAGCAGTACTTC. Protein: CASSLALWDSGRASYEQYF.

The chain couples TRBV29-1 to TRBJ2-7; 7 positions match TRBD1. V gave up 7 bases and J gave up 4 bases; unmatched junction bases: 10. From germline, CDR1 is SQVTM and CDR2 ANQGSEA. This CDR3 spans 13 amino acids. The CDR3 loop reads CSANRGDNYEQYF. CDR3 DNA: TGCAGCGCAAACAGGGGTGATAATTACGAGCAGTACTTC.

The chain is built from TRBV14 and TRBJ2-5, with TRBD1 as a possible D gene (5 bases). V lost 3 bases, J lost 5 bases, and 13 bases lay in between. This CDR3 contains 14 residues. In germline, CDR1 is SGHDN, CDR2 FVKESK. The DNA for the CDR3 is TGTGCCAGCAGCCAGCTGGGGCTGGAGGAGACCCAGTACTTC. Amino acid sequence: CASSQLGLEETQYF.

The gene calls are TRBV20-1 and TRBJ2-3; TRBD2 agrees at 10 bases. The V gene end was trimmed by 1 base and the J gene end by 10 bases; junction bases not matched to a gene: 11. CDR3 length equals 15 residues. CDR1 and CDR2 (germline): DFQATT, SNEGSKA (reference sequence). CDR3 in amino acids: CSARVVVAGGGAQYF. CDR3 coding DNA: TGCAGTGCTAGAGTCGTGGTAGCGGGAGGAGGGGCGCAGTATTTT.

This clonotype was counted at least ten times. This chain's CDR3 is CASSIRKENSPLHF. CDR3 nucleotides: TGTGCCAGTAGTATTCGGAAGGAGAATTCACCCCTCCACTTT. This chain connects TRBV19 to TRBJ1-6; D not certain. CDR1 and CDR2 (germline): LNHDA, SQIVND (reference sequence). This CDR3 comprises 14 residues. Trimming removed 3 bases from V and 7 bases from J, with 10 bases in between.

This clonotype was seen repeatedly, ten times or more. The CDR3, as DNA: TGTGCCAGCAGGGGTTCGTCGGTGTTGACCCAAGAGACCCAGTACTTC. Translated, it gives CASRGSSVLTQETQYF. The chain uses TRBV27 and TRBJ2-5; no clear D gene. Germline-derived CDR1 and CDR2 are MNHEY and SMNVEV (reference sequence). V gave up 6 bases and J gave up 1 base, with 18 bases separating them. The CDR3 runs to 16 residues.

The V and J genes are TRBV5-1 and TRBJ2-7, with D tentatively TRBD1 (8 bases). Per germline, CDR1 SGHRS and CDR2 YFSETQ. The V and J ends lost 4 bases and 5 bases respectively, with 19 bases between them. The CDR3 contains 15 residues. The CDR3 spells CASSLARTGRDEQYF. The CDR3 DNA follows: TGCGCCAGCAGCCTAGCTAGGACAGGGAGGGACGAGCAGTACTTC.

V is TRBV29-1 and J is TRBJ2-3, with 8 bases aligning to TRBD2. Germline trimming cut 4 bases from V and 1 base from J; bases unmatched to any gene: 4. This CDR3 is 14 amino acids long. The germline V gene encodes CDR1 SQVTM and CDR2 ANQGSEA. The CDR3 DNA reads as TGCAGCGTTGGGAAAGCGGGAGGCACAGATACGCAGTATTTT. Its translation is CSVGKAGGTDTQYF.

This clonotype was counted at least ten times. V gene TRBV10-3 combines with J gene TRBJ2-2; D is possibly TRBD1 or TRBD2 (5 bases each). Looked up from germline, CDR1 is ENHRY and CDR2 is SYGVKD. V lost 2 bases and J lost 7, with 11 bases in between. The CDR3 contains 14 residues. The CDR3 is CAISEVPRGGELFF. DNA for the CDR3: TGTGCCATCAGTGAGGTCCCGAGGGGCGGGGAGCTGTTTTTT.